This T cell receptor beta chain originates from a study of regulatory T cells in long-lasting Graves disease. Regarding the study as a whole: New patients shared some 970 public clonotypes, fewer than the approximately 3,000 shared by persistent patients.

Building of the TCR beta libraries involved iRepertoire HTBI primers and Arm-PCR of CDR3 regions. TCRdb recomputed calls from the multiplex PCR reads with MiXCR, one row per CDR3 protein. The sample consists of 530,000 or so distinct CDR3 sequences, roughly 14% of them appearing once. The V segment lost 6 bases and the J segment 6 bases; nucleotides outside the gene matches: 3. The germline CDR1 and CDR2 sequences are LNHNV and YYDKDF (reference sequence). CDR3 length equals 13 residues. The time point here: newly diagnosed GD, antithyroid drugs for less than 3 months. With RNA extracted from PBMCs as input, the TCR library was made. The guidelines of the American Thyroid Association were the basis for diagnosing Graves' disease. This clonotype was seen a few times. The antigen remains unidentified. These same data were also listed under a study on T cells in Graves' hyperthyroidism and ophthalmopathy. This second report adds: Uncontrolled infections, other autoimmune diseases, pregnancy or lactation led to exclusion of patients.

This TCR was recovered from a man aged 25 to 45 with Graves disease. The rearrangement joins TRBV15 to TRBJ1-3, with 9 bases lining up with TRBD1. This specimen was peripheral blood mononuclear cells (PBMCs), taken at new diagnosis, from a patient treated with antithyroid drugs. The CDR3 nucleotides read TGTGCCACCAGGAGGGACAGGGAAAACACCATATATTTT. Encoded protein: CATRRDRENTIYF.